This passage covers 31 T cell receptor beta chains from one sample sequenced in a study of blood T cell repertoires in COVID-19. Method: immunoSEQ multiplex PCR; TCRdb's copy keeps in-frame clones and lacks some. The sample has under 300,000 clones, around 86% seen once. The sample was peripheral blood. The source is a man aged 25 to 40 who had recovered from COVID-19.

This clone was observed a few times. This rearrangement joins TRBV4-1 to TRBJ2-5, with 10 bases fitting TRBD1. J gave up 4 bases and V 1 base, and 6 bases lay outside the gene matches. Germline values: CDR1 MGHRA, CDR2 YSYEKL. The length of the CDR3 is 16 residues. For the CDR3, the DNA is TGCGCCAGCAGCCAAGGCCGACAGGGGGCAGGAGAGACCCAGTACTTC. This translates into CASSQGRQGAGETQYF.

The rearrangement links TRBV5-4 to TRBJ1-2; D gene ambiguous. The CDR3 contains 11 residues. In germline, CDR1 is SGHNT, CDR2 YYREEE (reference sequence). V gave up 4 bases and J gave up 6 bases, with 7 bases separating them. CDR3 sequence: CASSATDGYTF. As DNA, the CDR3 is TGTGCCAGCAGCGCTACTGATGGCTACACCTTC.

The rearrangement uses TRBV12-3 or TRBV12-4 and TRBJ1-2; 8 nucleotides agree with TRBD1. V shed 4 bases, J shed 8 bases, and the junction held 3 bases outside the gene matches. This CDR3 has 12 residues. The CDR3 sequence is CASSSDREGYTF. CDR3 in DNA: TGTGCCAGCAGTTCGGACAGGGAAGGCTACACCTTC.

The chain uses TRBV2 and TRBJ2-1; D is ambiguous. The ends were cut back, 0 bases at V and 8 bases at J, with 5 bases in the middle. The CDR3 totals 12 residues. CDR1 is SNHLY, CDR2 FYNNEI, per germline. CDR3 DNA: TGTGCCAGCAGTGAAGCCGGGTATGAGCAGTTCTTC. Translated: CASSEAGYEQFF.

The chain joins TRBV28 to TRBJ1-2; no definite D call. CDR1 is MDHEN and CDR2 is SYDVKM in the germline V gene. The CDR3 consists of 17 residues. The ends were cut back, 3 bases at V and 6 bases at J, with 23 bases in the middle. The CDR3 region has the DNA TGTGCCAGCAGTTTTATCTCAGTTGGGGAACCCGGGAATGGCTACACCTTC. This translates into CASSFISVGEPGNGYTF.

The V gene is TRBV6-5, the J gene TRBJ1-1; 7 bases line up with TRBD1. The CDR3 sequence is 14 residues long. CDR1 is MNHEY, CDR2 SVGAGI, per germline. J lost 0 bases, V lost 4 bases, and 2 bases had no gene match. CDR3 sequence: CASSSQGMNTEAFF. The CDR3 bases are TGTGCCAGCAGTTCACAGGGGATGAACACTGAAGCTTTCTTT.

The chain links TRBV9 to TRBJ2-5, with 9 bases that match TRBD2. This CDR3 is built from 18 residues. CDR1 is SGDLS, CDR2 YYNGEE, per germline. The ends lost 4 bases at V and 5 bases at J; junction bases unmatched: 18. The CDR3 sequence: CASSSRGGVAGARETQYF. The CDR3, as DNA: TGTGCCAGCAGCTCCCGCGGTGGAGTAGCGGGGGCACGTGAGACCCAGTACTTC.

This clone was recorded once. The chain couples TRBV6-5 to TRBJ2-2; 7 nucleotides match TRBD1. Trimming at V came to 5 bases and at J to 1 base, leaving 1 base not matched to a gene. The germline gives CDR1 MNHEY, CDR2 SVGAGI. The CDR3 totals 14 residues. The chain's CDR3 is CASSRTGNTGELFF. In DNA form, the CDR3 reads TGTGCCAGCAGTAGGACAGGGAACACCGGGGAGCTGTTTTTT.

This clone was seen once. CDR3 residues: CASSLDRIRGTQYF. Written as DNA, the CDR3 is TGTGCCAGCAGCTTAGATCGGATCAGGGGCACGCAGTATTTT. The chain recombines TRBV11-2 with TRBJ2-3, with D perhaps TRBD1 (6 bases). The V gene's germline CDR1 is SGHAT and CDR2 FQNNGV. The CDR3 consists of 14 residues. Trimming removed 0 bases at V and 9 bases at J, with 13 bases between.

A single count supports this clone. The gene calls are TRBV27 and TRBJ1-2, with D uncertain. In germline, CDR1 is MNHEY, CDR2 SMNVEV (reference sequence). The germline V and J ends were trimmed by 0 bases and 8 bases, with 10 bases remaining between them. The CDR3 consists of 13 residues. The CDR3 region has the DNA TGTGCCAGCAGTTTATCTCCAGGTCTGGGCTACACCTTC. The encoded protein is CASSLSPGLGYTF.

The V gene is TRBV7-9, the J gene TRBJ2-2, with 7 positions matching TRBD1. The trim removed 5 bases at V and 3 bases at J, leaving 12 bases unmatched. Looked up from germline, CDR1 is SEHNR and CDR2 is FQNEAQ (reference sequence). This CDR3 contains 17 residues. For the CDR3, the DNA is TGTGCCAGCAGCCCATATGGGCTTACAGGGGACACCGGGGAGCTGTTTTTT. Protein: CASSPYGLTGDTGELFF.

CDR3 bases: TGTGCCAGCAGCAACGCCATGGCGGGGGGCCGATTAGATACGCAGTATTTT. Amino acids: CASSNAMAGGRLDTQYF. The chain has TRBV21-1 and TRBJ2-3; TRBD2 was called by the table and not checked on the DNA. TRBV21-1 is described as a pseudogene. The length of the CDR3 is 17 residues.

This chain joins TRBV6-4 and TRBJ2-3, with 7 nucleotides matching TRBD2. The V gene's germline CDR1 is MRHNA and CDR2 SNTAGT. V shed 6 bases, J shed 3 bases, and the junction held 6 bases outside the gene matches. There are 14 residues in the CDR3. The CDR3 is CASRLARDTDTQYF. In nucleotides, the CDR3 is TGTGCCAGCAGACTAGCGCGAGATACAGATACGCAGTATTTT.

This clone was detected many times. V and J are TRBV27 and TRBJ1-1; D is undetermined. Trimming left V 2 bases short and J 4 bases short, with 8 bases between. The CDR3 is 13 residues long. Germline-derived CDR1 and CDR2 are MNHEY and SMNVEV (reference sequence). The CDR3 loop reads CASSLTEITEAFF. Written as DNA, the CDR3 is TGTGCCAGCAGTTTAACGGAGATCACTGAAGCTTTCTTT.

The J gene is TRBJ2-1, the V gene TRBV6-1; 11 positions match TRBD2. Germline V gene lookup returns CDR1 MNHNS and CDR2 SASEGT. The V segment lost 3 bases and the J segment 8 bases; nucleotides outside the gene matches: 6. The CDR3 totals 15 residues. CDR3 DNA: TGTGCCAGCAGTGAGGGTCTAGCGGGGGGCTATGAGCAGTTCTTC. Amino acid sequence: CASSEGLAGGYEQFF.

This clone showed up just a few times. The gene calls are TRBV7-9 and TRBJ1-2, with 7 bases matching TRBD1. Germline assignment: CDR1 SEHNR and CDR2 FQNEAQ (reference sequence). CDR3 length: 15 amino acids. Trimming cost V 5 bases and J 0 bases; bases outside gene matches: 6. The DNA for the CDR3 is TGTGCCAGCAGCGGCCGACAGGGCGCTAACTATGGCTACACCTTC. Residues: CASSGRQGANYGYTF.

The CDR3 coding sequence is TGTGCCAGCAGAGCGGATCCGGGGGGCCGAGAGACCCAGTACTTC. Translating it yields CASRADPGGRETQYF. J is TRBJ2-5 and V is TRBV7-8, with D maybe TRBD2 (7 bases). Germline V CDR1 and CDR2: SGHVS, FQNEAQ. The CDR3 runs 15 residues. Trimming took off 6 bases at V and 4 bases at J, with 18 bases between the two ends.

V is TRBV29-1 and J is TRBJ2-2; 8 positions match TRBD1. This CDR3 is built from 15 residues. After removal of 3 bases from V and 2 bases from J, the junction contained 5 bases not matched to a gene. CDR1 SQVTM and CDR2 ANQGSEA come from the germline V gene. The chain's CDR3 is CSVELTGENTGELFF. CDR3 bases: TGCAGCGTTGAGCTGACAGGGGAAAACACCGGGGAGCTGTTTTTT.

The chain combines TRBV28 with TRBJ1-1; D remains ambiguous. The V gene's germline CDR1 is MDHEN and CDR2 SYDVKM. V lost 8 bases to trimming and J lost 5 bases, with 12 bases between them. This CDR3 region has 12 residues. CDR3 nucleotides: TGTGCCAGCGAGGTGTATGGGACTGAAGCTTTCTTT. Translation: CASEVYGTEAFF.

As concerns this clone: Other DNA sequences in this specimen translate into the identical CDR3. CDR3 residues: CASSLSVGRDSPLHF. The CDR3 DNA follows: TGTGCCAGCAGCTTAAGTGTGGGGCGCGACTCACCCCTCCACTTT. The chain recombines TRBV7-3 with TRBJ1-6; D is possibly TRBD1 (5 bases). The CDR3 covers 15 residues. V was pared by 1 base and J by 10 bases, with 14 bases between. Germline-derived CDR1 and CDR2 are SGHTA and FQGTGA.

The gene calls are TRBV2 and TRBJ2-5; 11 positions match TRBD2. Losses at the gene ends were 7 bases for V and 5 bases for J; bases not matched to a gene: 12. The CDR3 extends over 16 amino acids. The germline gives CDR1 SNHLY, CDR2 FYNNEI. CDR3 nucleotides: TGTGCCAGCAATGCCTTAGCGGGGGGGCAAAGGGAGACCCAGTACTTC. It translates to CASNALAGGQRETQYF. The variable domain in full, with the rest retrieved from reference TRBV2 and TRBJ2-5, is EPEVTQTPSHQVTQMGQEVILRCVPISNHLYFYWYRQILGQKVEFLVSFYNNEISEKSEIFDDQFSVERPDGSNFTLKIRSTKLEDSAMYFCASNALAGGQRETQYFGPGTRLLVL.

This clone was seen ten or more times. The chain couples TRBV28 to TRBJ2-5; possibly TRBD1 for D (5 bases). Trimming removed 4 bases at V and 5 bases at J, with 14 bases between. CDR1 and CDR2 (germline): MDHEN, SYDVKM. This CDR3 comprises 14 residues. The DNA of the CDR3 is TGTGCCAGCAGTTCAGGACAAGCCCCCGAGACCCAGTACTTC. It codes for CASSSGQAPETQYF. The full variable domain, completed using reference TRBV28 and TRBJ2-5, is DVKVTQSSRYLVKRTGEKVFLECVQDMDHENMFWYRQDPGLGLRLIYFSYDVKMKEKGDIPEGYSVSREKKERFSLILESASTNQTSMYLCASSSGQAPETQYFGPGTRLLVL.

The chain recombines TRBV19 with TRBJ2-7, with D possibly TRBD2 on 5 matching bases. The length of the CDR3 is 13 residues. The ends were cut back, 6 bases at V and 0 bases at J, with 9 bases in the middle. The V gene's germline CDR1 is LNHDA and CDR2 SQIVND (reference sequence). Written as DNA, the CDR3 is TGTGCCAGTAGCCTAGCCCTCTCCTACGAGCAGTACTTC. Its protein product is CASSLALSYEQYF.

This clone was counted between two and nine times. V usage is TRBV5-5 and J usage is TRBJ2-7; 16 nucleotides match TRBD2. The CDR3 contains 15 residues. The germline CDR1 and CDR2 sequences are SGHKS and YYEKEE (reference sequence). Losses at the gene ends were 4 bases for V and 7 bases for J; bases not matched to a gene: 5. CDR3 residues: CASSPGLAGGKEQYF. Written as DNA, the CDR3 is TGTGCCAGCAGCCCGGGACTAGCGGGGGGGAAGGAGCAGTACTTC.

The rearrangement joins TRBV11-3 to TRBJ2-7; 16 bases are shared with TRBD2. V dropped 5 bases and J dropped 4; count of bases not matched to a gene: 8. Germline V gene sequence: CDR1 SGHNT, CDR2 YENEEA. The CDR3 is 17 amino acids. CDR3 coding DNA: TGTGCCAGCAGCCGACACGGGACTAGCGGGGGGGCTTACGAGCAGTACGTC. Encoded protein: CASSRHGTSGGAYEQYV.

V and J are TRBV5-1 and TRBJ1-2; possibly TRBD1 for D (6 bases). V was clipped by 4 bases and J by 6 bases, with 19 bases between them. Germline V gene lookup returns CDR1 SGHRS and CDR2 YFSETQ. CDR3 length: 15 amino acids. The CDR3 protein is CASSPRTRGTNGYTF. In DNA form, the CDR3 reads TGCGCCAGCAGCCCCCGGACGAGGGGGACCAATGGCTACACCTTC.

The genes are TRBV5-6 and TRBJ1-6; D uncertain. CDR1 and CDR2 (germline): SGHDT, YYEEEE. The CDR3 length is 14 residues. V lost 1 base to trimming and J lost 7 bases, with 9 bases between them. Here the CDR3 reads CASSLPTGNSPLHF. CDR3 sequence (DNA): TGTGCCAGCAGCTTGCCCACCGGGAATTCACCCCTCCACTTT.

This clone was detected once. The gene calls are TRBV2 and TRBJ2-1; D gene unclear. The V gene lost 2 bases and the J gene lost 9 bases, with 11 bases spanning the gap. CDR3 length: 13 residues. Germline V gene lookup returns CDR1 SNHLY and CDR2 FYNNEI. The chain's CDR3 is CASSEWVGSEQFF. CDR3 in DNA: TGTGCCAGCAGTGAATGGGTGGGCAGTGAGCAGTTCTTC.

This clone was counted only a few times. The chain has TRBV7-4 and TRBJ1-5; D uncertain. V was pared by 5 bases and J by 0 bases, with 11 bases between. The CDR3 extends over 15 amino acids. Germline assignment: CDR1 SGHVT and CDR2 SQSDAQ. CDR3 coding DNA: TGTGCCAGCAGCCCCGAGAGATATAGCAATCAGCCCCAGCATTTT. Its protein is CASSPERYSNQPQHF.

The chain links TRBV6-6 to TRBJ1-1, with D tentatively TRBD1 (6 bases). V was clipped by 8 bases and J by 2 bases, with 15 bases between them. The CDR3 covers 14 residues. CDR1 MNHNY and CDR2 SVGAGI come from the germline V gene (reference sequence). The CDR3 nucleotides are TGTGCCAGCGCCCCTCGAGGGGGAAACACTGAAGCTTTCTTT. This encodes CASAPRGGNTEAFF.

The genes are TRBV2 and TRBJ2-4; the D gene is possibly TRBD1 (7 bases). The V gene lost 7 bases and the J gene lost 9 bases, with 13 bases spanning the gap. Germline CDR1 reads SNHLY; CDR2 reads FYNNEI. The CDR3 has 12 residues. CDR3 amino acids: CASTPGGGIQYF. Here the CDR3 DNA reads TGTGCCAGCACTCCAGGGGGAGGCATTCAGTACTTC. The whole variable domain, filled in from reference TRBV2 and TRBJ2-4, reads EPEVTQTPSHQVTQMGQEVILRCVPISNHLYFYWYRQILGQKVEFLVSFYNNEISEKSEIFDDQFSVERPDGSNFTLKIRSTKLEDSAMYFCASTPGGGIQYFGAGTRLSVL.